This is a list of T cell receptor beta chains from one sample in a study of blood T cell repertoires in COVID-19. Clones were sequenced by immunoSEQ multiplex PCR, and TCRdb holds only the in-frame ones, with some missing. Of more than 250,000 clones in the sample, 88% were seen once. Sequenced material: peripheral blood. The receptors were gathered from a human donor in a cohort sampled during active COVID-19. CDR3s include the opening cysteine and the closing phenylalanine or tryptophan. D genes are given only for firm matches. A row's size may be missing; if present it is once, few, many or a size class.

>NA|once|16|TRBV14|TRBJ2-1
TGTGCCAGCAGCCCCAAGTTGGCGGTATACTACAATGAGCAGTTCTTC
CASSPKLAVYYNEQFF
>TRBD1|NA|16|TRBV4-2|TRBJ2-7
TGTGCCAGCAGCCCCTCGGGGACAGGGAGCTCCTACGAGCAGTACTTC
CASSPSGTGSSYEQYF
>TRBD1|NA|13|TRBV18|TRBJ1-1
TGTGCCAGCTCTCAACGGGACAGCACTGAAGCTTTCTTT
CASSQRDSTEAFF
>TRBD1|NA|19|TRBV11-2|TRBJ1-4
TGTGCCAGCAGCTTAGATGTTGGGGGCGGACAGGGGGCGGTTGAAAAACTGTTTTTT
CASSLDVGGGQGAVEKLFF
>TRBD1|NA|14|TRBV5-1|TRBJ2-7
TGCGCCAGCAGCTTCACCGGGACAGTCTACGAGCAGTACTTC
CASSFTGTVYEQYF
>TRBD1|NA|14|TRBV25-1|TRBJ2-7
TGTGCCAGCAGGGGACAGGGGGCGCCCTACGAGCAGTACTTC
CASRGQGAPYEQYF
>NA|NA|14|TRBV11-3|TRBJ2-5
TGTGCCAGCAGCCTTCGACAGACCCCAGAGACCCAGTACTTC
CASSLRQTPETQYF
>TRBD1|NA|15|TRBV30|TRBJ1-5
TGTGCCTGGAGTATAGACAGGGGCCCAAATCAGCCCCAGCATTTT
CAWSIDRGPNQPQHF
>NA|NA|11|TRBV10-1|TRBJ1-5
TGCGCCAGCAGCTACAATCAGCCCCAGCATTTT
CASSYNQPQHF
>NA|NA|16|TRBV24-1|TRBJ2-2
TGTGCCACCAGTGCCCCCAGAGGGGGGAACACCGGGGAGCTGTTTTTT
CATSAPRGGNTGELFF
>TRBD2|NA|16|TRBV4-2|TRBJ2-7
TGTGCCAGCAGCCAAGATGGGCTAGCGGGAGTGGACGAGCAGTACTTC
CASSQDGLAGVDEQYF
>NA|NA|15|TRBV5-6|TRBJ2-6
TGTGCCAGCAGCTTGGACAGGGCCGAGGCCAACGTCCTGACTTTC
CASSLDRAEANVLTF
>TRBD1|NA|13|TRBV12-3/TRBV12-4|TRBJ1-1
TGTGCCAGCATTGGGACAGGGGGCACTGAAGCTTTCTTT
CASIGTGGTEAFF
>NA|NA|16|TRBV6-6|TRBJ1-1
TGTGCCAGCATTACAAGGGGAGGGCCAATGAACACTGAAGCTTTCTTT
CASITRGGPMNTEAFF
>NA|NA|17|TRBV4-1|TRBJ1-1
TGCGCCAGCAGCCAAGGGGGTTTGGGGCTAGAGGTCGCTGAAGCTTTCTTT
CASSQGGLGLEVAEAFF
>NA|NA|14|TRBV15|TRBJ2-7
TGTGCCACCAGCTACCGCGGGACCAGTTACGAGCAGTACTTC
CATSYRGTSYEQYF
>TRBD2|NA|16|TRBV6-5|TRBJ2-1
TGTGCCAGCAGTTACTCGGGTGGAGCGGGATTGGATGAGCAGTTCTTC
CASSYSGGAGLDEQFF
>TRBD1|NA|14|TRBV7-9|TRBJ2-1
TGTGCCAGCAGCGCGAGACAGGGGTACAATGAGCAGTTCTTC
CASSARQGYNEQFF
>TRBD1|NA|15|TRBV19|TRBJ2-7
TGTGCCACCCGCTCCGGGACAGGGTACTTCTACGAGCAGTACTTC
CATRSGTGYFYEQYF
>TRBD1|NA|17|TRBV5-1|TRBJ2-6
TGCGCCAGCAGCTCCTCGCAGGGGGCACGTGGGGCCAACGTCCTGACTTTC
CASSSSQGARGANVLTF
>TRBD1|NA|14|TRBV19|TRBJ1-4
TGTGCCAGTACGTTGGGACAGGGGCATGAAAAACTGTTTTTT
CASTLGQGHEKLFF
>NA|NA|15|TRBV4-3|TRBJ1-1
TGCGCCAGCAGCCAAGAGGCGGAAGCGGACACTGAAGCTTTCTTT
CASSQEAEADTEAFF
>TRBD1|NA|14|TRBV6-1|TRBJ1-1
TGTGCCAGCAGTGAAATACAGGGGCGGACTGAAGCTTTCTTT
CASSEIQGRTEAFF
>NA|NA|15|TRBV24-1|TRBJ1-2
TGTGCCACCAGTGATCAACAGACAGGCCGCGGAGGCTACACCTTC
CATSDQQTGRGGYTF
>NA|NA|14|TRBV10-2|TRBJ1-2
TGCGCCACCAAAAACCCCGGACAGAAATATGGCTACACCTTC
CATKNPGQKYGYTF
>TRBD1|NA|11|TRBV29-1|TRBJ2-7
TGCAGCGCGGACAGGGGCTACGAGCAGTACTTC
CSADRGYEQYF
>NA|NA|17|TRBV19|TRBJ1-1
TGTGCCAGTAGGAAACTACGCCTCAGGGATAGGGACACTGAAGCTTTCTTT
CASRKLRLRDRDTEAFF
>NA|NA|14|TRBV4-1|TRBJ2-1
TGCGCCAGCAGCCAAGTTTCGAGGTACAATGAGCAGTTCTTC
CASSQVSRYNEQFF
>NA|NA|14|TRBV29-1|TRBJ2-3
TGCAGCGGATGGACTGGGAGTGGTCCAGATACGCAGTATTTT
CSGWTGSGPDTQYF
>NA|NA|12|TRBV7-2|TRBJ2-1
TGTGCCAGCAGCTCCTACACGGGTGAGCAGTTCTTC
CASSSYTGEQFF
>NA|NA|13|TRBV28|TRBJ1-2
TGTGCCAGCAGACAACAGGGCGGCTATGGCTACACCTTC
CASRQQGGYGYTF
>TRBD1|NA|15|TRBV7-2|TRBJ2-5
TGTGCCAGCAGCCCCGACAGGGGGTTACAGGAGACCCAGTACTTC
CASSPDRGLQETQYF
>TRBD1|NA|17|TRBV6-2/TRBV6-3|TRBJ1-5
TGTGCCAGCAGTTACTCTAACAGGGGTTTGAACAATCAGCCCCAGCATTTT
CASSYSNRGLNNQPQHF
>TRBD1|NA|14|TRBV7-8|TRBJ2-7
TGTGCCAGCAGCTTCAGGGACAGGCAGCACGAGCAGTACTTC
CASSFRDRQHEQYF
>NA|NA|14|TRBV27|TRBJ1-4
TGTGCCAGCAGTTTCGACAGTCCTAATGAAAAACTGTTTTTT
CASSFDSPNEKLFF
>NA|NA|14|TRBV19|TRBJ1-2
TGTGCCAGTAGTATCCCGGCAGACTACTATGGCTACACCTTC
CASSIPADYYGYTF
>NA|NA|15|TRBV4-2|TRBJ2-2
TGTGCCAGCAGCCAGGACGGACTAATCACCGGGGAGCTGTTTTTT
CASSQDGLITGELFF
>NA|NA|15|TRBV7-8|TRBJ1-1
TGTGCCAGCAGCAATTCGGGACACCTGAACACTGAAGCTTTCTTT
CASSNSGHLNTEAFF
>TRBD2|NA|20|TRBV4-3|TRBJ2-6
TGCGCCAGCAGCCAAGAGGCCGGGGAGGGAATACTCTCTGGGGCCAACGTCCTGACTTTC
CASSQEAGEGILSGANVLTF
>NA|NA|14|TRBV11-2|TRBJ1-2
TGTGCCAGCAGCTTTTCAGGGCTAAACTATGGCTACACCTTC
CASSFSGLNYGYTF
>NA|NA|15|TRBV30|TRBJ2-7
TGTGCCTGGTCGCACGGTGACAGCGTCACCTACGAGCAGTACTTC
CAWSHGDSVTYEQYF
>TRBD1|NA|14|TRBV19|TRBJ1-1
TGTGCCAGTAGTACGGGACAGGGAAGGACTGAAGCTTTCTTT
CASSTGQGRTEAFF